Sequencing of this T cell receptor beta chain was carried out in a study of CD8 T cells in Susac syndrome. About the research overall: Clinically active disease was present in five or six of the sequenced Susac syndrome patients. About 8 of these patients were in remission. At the time of blood draw, patients with Susac syndrome were therapy-naive, receiving corticosteroids, or receiving intravenous immunoglobulin alone.

RNA was extracted with the RNeasy kit, and a quantity of about 0.45 to 1 ug was reverse transcribed using random hexamers. TCRdb itself ran the immunoSEQ multiplex PCR reads through MiXCR, one entry per CDR3 protein. The sample shows under 150,000 distinct CDR3 sequences, 95% of them seen only once. General study findings and limits: The CD4+ T cell repertoires in Susac syndrome were not clonally expanded.

To note about this clonotype: Its antigen is unknown.

The germline V gene has CDR1 DFQATT and CDR2 SNEGSKA (reference sequence). This CDR3 region has 10 residues. V was shortened by 3 bases and J by 9 bases, with 9 bases between the two germline ends. Sequencing was carried out using CD4+ T cells from PBMCs. The TCR comes from a human donor with Susac syndrome. This chain joins TRBV20-1 and TRBJ2-7, with D perhaps matching TRBD2 (6 bases). The CDR3 protein is CSAREGRQYF. The CDR3 bases are TGCAGTGCTAGGGAGGGAAGGCAGTACTTC.